Shown below are 31 T cell receptor beta chains from a single sample sequenced in a study of cytomegalovirus exposure and HLA in healthy donors. The study ran its PCR with 60 Vbeta and 13 Jbeta primers. Profiled with immunoSEQ multiplex PCR; TCRdb holds only in-frame clones, not every one. The repertoire has tens of thousands of clones, around 83% of them found once; the top ten carry roughly 4%. The specimen was PBMCs. These receptors were taken from a man between 25 and 39 years old in good health and CMV-seronegative.

The rearrangement links TRBV5-4 to TRBJ1-4; 9 bases are shared with TRBD1. The CDR3 is 16 amino acids. Germline V gives CDR1 SGHNT, CDR2 YYREEE (reference sequence). Germline trimming cut 4 bases from V and 6 bases from J; bases unmatched to any gene: 10. The CDR3 sequence: CASSIGQGYSDEKLFF. Here the CDR3 DNA reads TGTGCCAGCAGCATAGGACAGGGGTACAGCGATGAAAAACTGTTTTTT.

This sequence joins TRBV12-5 and TRBJ1-2; 7 positions agree with TRBD1. The germline V gene encodes CDR1 LGHNT and CDR2 FRNRAP. V was clipped by 6 bases and J by 8 bases; unmatched bases: 15. The CDR3 runs to 15 residues. As DNA, the CDR3 is TGTGCTAGTGGCAATTCTCTACAGGGGCCCCTAGGCTACACCTTC. Residues: CASGNSLQGPLGYTF.

This clone is a singleton in its sample. The V and J genes are TRBV18 and TRBJ2-3; no definite D call. Germline assignment: CDR1 KGHSH and CDR2 LQKENI. V shed 2 bases and J shed 5 bases, with 8 bases lying between them. There are 13 residues in the CDR3. In DNA form, the CDR3 reads TGTGCCAGCTCACCAATTAACGGAGATACGCAGTATTTT. Its protein is CASSPINGDTQYF.

The V gene is TRBV7-8, the J gene TRBJ2-5; TRBD1 matches at 7 bases. The DNA matches TRBJ2-7 better at its end, which makes the J call doubtful. The CDR3 contains 14 residues. From germline, CDR1 is SGHVS and CDR2 FQNEAQ. The CDR3 sequence: CASRQTGNFLEQYF. CDR3 in DNA: TGTGCCAGCAGACAGACAGGGAATTTTCTCGAGCAGTACTTC.

For the CDR3, the DNA is TGCGCCAGCAGGGTAGGACAAACCTACGAGCAGTACTTC. Translation gives CASRVGQTYEQYF. The chain employs TRBV5-1 and TRBJ2-7; tentative D call: TRBD1 (5 bases). This CDR3 has 13 residues. Deletions cut 5 bases from V and 2 bases from J, with 11 bases between. CDR1 is SGHRS, CDR2 YFSETQ, per germline. Together with reference TRBV5-1 and TRBJ2-7, the CDR3 gives the full variable domain: KAGVTQTPRYLIKTRGQQVTLSCSPISGHRSVSWYQQTPGQGLQFLFEYFSETQRNKGNFPGRFSGRQFSNSRSEMNVSTLELGDSALYLCASRVGQTYEQYFGPGTRLTVT.

The chain combines TRBV7-2 with TRBJ1-1; a weak D match, TRBD1 (6 bases). The CDR3 is made up of 15 amino acids. Trimming pared 2 bases from V and 1 base from J, leaving 11 bases between. CDR1 is SGHTA and CDR2 is FQGNSA in the germline V gene. The CDR3 here is CASSLRRTANTEAFF. CDR3 sequence (DNA): TGTGCCAGCAGCTTAAGGAGGACAGCGAACACTGAAGCTTTCTTT.

This chain links TRBV6-5 with TRBJ2-4; 9 bases map to TRBD2. Per germline, CDR1 MNHEY and CDR2 SVGAGI. The CDR3 is 15 residues long. The ends lost 3 bases at V and 9 bases at J; junction bases unmatched: 9. Here the CDR3 DNA reads TGTGCCAGCAGTTATTCCGGGACTAGCCTTAGCATTCAGTACTTC. It specifies CASSYSGTSLSIQYF.

The rearrangement joins TRBV9 to TRBJ2-5; maybe TRBD2 (6 bases). The CDR3 runs 16 residues. Germline V gene lookup returns CDR1 SGDLS and CDR2 YYNGEE. Trimming stripped 0 bases from V and 5 bases from J, with 17 bases between. DNA for the CDR3: TGTGCCAGCAGCGTAGCGACGGGACTTCGGGGCGAGACCCAGTACTTC. This gives the protein CASSVATGLRGETQYF.

Comment on this clone: The germline gene is not matched at one end of the junction; a read error may be the cause. This sequence joins TRBV7-9 and TRBJ2-7; TRBD1 aligns across 10 bases. The CDR3 covers 14 residues. The germline V gene has CDR1 SEHNR and CDR2 FQNEAQ (reference sequence). This CDR3 is CSSSLRDRGYEQYF. The CDR3 DNA is TGTTCCAGCAGCTTACGGGACAGGGGCTACGAGCAGTACTTC. Full variable domain (rest looked up from reference TRBV7-9 and TRBJ2-7): DTGVSQNPRHKITKRGQNVTFRCDPISEHNRLYWYRQTLGQGPEFLTYFQNEAQLEKSRLLSDRFSAERPKGSFSTLEIQRTEQGDSAMYLCSSSLRDRGYEQYFGPGTRLTVT.

The chain carries TRBV4-1 and TRBJ1-3; TRBD1 agrees at 7 bases. J gave up 2 bases and V 2 bases, and 6 bases lay outside the gene matches. The CDR3 has 16 amino acids. Per germline, CDR1 MGHRA and CDR2 YSYEKL. CDR3 loop: CASSQPTGDPGNTIYF. CDR3 coding DNA: TGCGCCAGCAGCCAACCAACAGGGGACCCTGGAAACACCATATATTTT.

The rearrangement uses TRBV5-4 and TRBJ2-2; 7 nucleotides match TRBD1. Trimming cost V 4 bases and J 7 bases; bases outside gene matches: 10. Per the germline V gene, CDR1 is SGHNT and CDR2 is YYREEE (reference sequence). This CDR3 has 15 amino acids. The CDR3 nucleotides are TGTGCCAGCAGCCCGGACGACAGGGTAGACGGGGAGCTGTTTTTT. Its translation: CASSPDDRVDGELFF.

The chain employs TRBV7-6 and TRBJ2-1, with 14 nucleotides matching TRBD2. Per germline, CDR1 SGHVS and CDR2 FNYEAQ. The CDR3 loop spans 20 amino acids. With 5 bases clipped from V and 1 base from J, the junction kept 13 bases outside the gene matches. DNA for the CDR3: TGTGCCAGCAGCCCTCAGGGACTAGCGGGAGCGACGAGGTCCTACAATGAGCAGTTCTTC. As protein: CASSPQGLAGATRSYNEQFF. Full variable domain (remainder filled in from reference TRBV7-6 and TRBJ2-1): GAGVSQSPRYKVTKRGQDVALRCDPISGHVSLYWYRQALGQGPEFLTYFNYEAQQDKSGLPNDRFSAERPEGSISTLTIQRTEQRDSAMYRCASSPQGLAGATRSYNEQFFGPGTRLTVL.

The chain combines TRBV30 with TRBJ2-4; D perhaps matches TRBD2 (6 bases). V lost 2 bases, J lost 6 bases, and 11 bases lay in between. The CDR3 has 13 amino acids. The V gene's germline CDR1 is GTSNPN and CDR2 SVGIG (reference sequence). The CDR3 DNA sequence: TGTGCCTGGAGTAAGACAGCGGGAAACATTCAGTACTTC. Translating it yields CAWSKTAGNIQYF.

The V and J genes are TRBV6-1 and TRBJ2-7, with 9 nucleotides matching TRBD1. V dropped 5 bases and J dropped 6; count of bases not matched to a gene: 11. This CDR3 comprises 15 residues. From germline, CDR1 is MNHNS and CDR2 SASEGT. CDR3 DNA: TGTGCCAGCAGTCCAAAGCGGACAGGGGATTTCGAGCAGTACTTC. Protein: CASSPKRTGDFEQYF.

V is TRBV9 and J is TRBJ2-1; TRBD1 agrees at 7 bases. The CDR3 is 14 residues long. After removal of 3 bases from V and 9 bases from J, the junction contained 9 bases not matched to a gene. Germline values: CDR1 SGDLS, CDR2 YYNGEE. CDR3 sequence (DNA): TGTGCCAGCAGCGCCAGGACAGGATTTAGTGAGCAGTTCTTC. Amino acid sequence: CASSARTGFSEQFF.

This chain joins TRBV7-9 and TRBJ2-7; 7 bases line up with TRBD1. CDR3 length equals 15 residues. The V gene end was trimmed by 1 base and the J gene end by 2 bases; junction bases not matched to a gene: 5. Germline values: CDR1 SEHNR, CDR2 FQNEAQ (reference sequence). The chain's CDR3 is CASSLGGQLTYEQYF. The CDR3 nucleotides read TGTGCCAGCAGCTTAGGGGGACAGTTAACCTACGAGCAGTACTTC.

The chain is built from TRBV6-5 and TRBJ1-3; D gene ambiguous. Germline CDR1 MNHEY, CDR2 SVGAGI. Trimming removed 4 bases from V and 0 bases from J, with 13 bases in between. The CDR3 totals 16 residues. CDR3: CASSLRAVHSGNTIYF. The CDR3 DNA sequence: TGTGCCAGCAGTTTGAGGGCCGTTCACTCTGGAAACACCATATATTTT.

This clone showed up just a few times. This chain uses TRBV21-1 with TRBJ2-2; the D call in the table, TRBD2, was not verified against the DNA. TRBV21-1 constitutes a pseudogene. This CDR3 spans 12 amino acids. The CDR3 loop is CASSNTTGELFF. CDR3 nucleotide sequence: TGTGCCAGCAGCAACACTACCGGGGAGCTGTTTTTT.

This rearrangement joins TRBV12-2 to TRBJ2-7; the table gives TRBD1 as D, unverified against the DNA. TRBV12-2 is classified as a pseudogene. CDR3 size: 12 residues. Here the CDR3 DNA reads TGTGCAAGTCGCCCGGGCAGGGATAAGCAGTACTTC. It translates to CASRPGRDKQYF.

The CDR3 region is CASSPNSYEQYF. CDR3 in DNA: TGTGCCAGCAGTCCTAACTCCTACGAGCAGTACTTC. The J gene is TRBJ2-7, the V gene TRBV27, with D unresolved. This CDR3 is 12 amino acids long. The germline V gene encodes CDR1 MNHEY and CDR2 SMNVEV (reference sequence). Deletions cut 5 bases from V and 0 bases from J, with 5 bases between.

The rearrangement joins TRBV2 to TRBJ1-5; a possible D gene is TRBD1 (6 bases). Trimming took off 6 bases at V and 6 bases at J, with 18 bases between the two ends. CDR3 size: 15 residues. The germline CDR1 and CDR2 sequences are SNHLY and FYNNEI. In DNA form, the CDR3 reads TGTGCCAGCAGGGACCAGGGGTTCGCGAGTCAGCCCCAGCATTTT. Translated, it gives CASRDQGFASQPQHF. The full variable domain, in which reference TRBV2 and TRBJ1-5 provide the parts outside the CDR3, is EPEVTQTPSHQVTQMGQEVILRCVPISNHLYFYWYRQILGQKVEFLVSFYNNEISEKSEIFDDQFSVERPDGSNFTLKIRSTKLEDSAMYFCASRDQGFASQPQHFGDGTRLSIL.

The V gene is TRBV4-3, the J gene TRBJ2-3; 9 bases agree with TRBD2. Trimming cost V 0 bases and J 4 bases; bases outside gene matches: 5. Looked up from germline, CDR1 is LGHNA and CDR2 is YSLEER. The CDR3 contains 16 residues. Here the CDR3 DNA reads TGCGCCAGCAGCCAAGATCAAGGCGGGGGGGCAGATACGCAGTATTTT. Translated: CASSQDQGGGADTQYF.

The chain couples TRBV9 to TRBJ2-1; 8 nucleotides agree with TRBD2. V lost 0 bases to trimming and J lost 3 bases; unmatched junction nucleotides: 2. Germline V CDR1 and CDR2: SGDLS, YYNGEE. CDR3 length: 15 amino acids. The CDR3 region has the DNA TGTGCCAGCAGCGTAGAGACTAGCGTCTACAATGAGCAGTTCTTC. It encodes CASSVETSVYNEQFF.

Comment on this clone: The junction does not match germline at one end; this may be a read error. The chain uses TRBV7-9 and TRBJ1-1; 8 positions agree with TRBD1. The V gene's germline CDR1 is SEHNR and CDR2 FQNEAQ (reference sequence). The CDR3 has 12 residues. CDR3 residues: CSSSPDRAEAFF. DNA for the CDR3: TGTTCCAGCAGCCCGGACAGGGCTGAAGCTTTCTTT.

The rearrangement joins TRBV7-9 to TRBJ2-3; 8 bases are shared with TRBD2. J was trimmed by 4 bases and V by 2 bases; bases with no gene match: 8. The CDR3 is 16 amino acids. Germline loops: CDR1 SEHNR, CDR2 FQNEAQ (reference sequence). This chain's CDR3 is CASSLYGGGMADTQYF. The CDR3 coding sequence is TGTGCCAGCAGCTTATACGGCGGGGGGATGGCAGATACGCAGTATTTT. Drawing the rest from reference TRBV7-9 and TRBJ2-3, the complete variable domain is DTGVSQNPRHKITKRGQNVTFRCDPISEHNRLYWYRQTLGQGPEFLTYFQNEAQLEKSRLLSDRFSAERPKGSFSTLEIQRTEQGDSAMYLCASSLYGGGMADTQYFGPGTRLTVL.

This clone came up a few times. The chain joins TRBV5-6 to TRBJ1-2; 11 bases align to TRBD1. Germline assignment: CDR1 SGHDT and CDR2 YYEEEE. This CDR3 is 14 amino acids long. The J segment lost 4 bases and the V segment lost 6 bases, leaving 5 bases of the junction unmatched. CDR3 in amino acids: CASIRTGGTYGYTF. CDR3 DNA: TGTGCCAGCATCCGGACAGGGGGCACCTATGGCTACACCTTC.

The rearrangement uses TRBV7-8 and TRBJ2-1; 14 nucleotides agree with TRBD2. CDR1 is SGHVS, CDR2 FQNEAQ, per germline. This CDR3 spans 17 amino acids. Losses at the gene ends were 6 bases for V and 12 bases for J; bases not matched to a gene: 16. In DNA form, the CDR3 reads TGTGCCAGCAGAAACAGGACCGGGACTAGCGGGAGAAACCGGCAGTTCTTC. Its translation is CASRNRTGTSGRNRQFF. The variable domain in full, completed from reference TRBV7-8 and TRBJ2-1, reads GAGVSQSPRYKVAKRGQDVALRCDPISGHVSLFWYQQALGQGPEFLTYFQNEAQLDKSGLPSDRFFAERPEGSVSTLKIQRTQQEDSAVYLCASRNRTGTSGRNRQFFGPGTRLTVL.

The chain couples TRBV4-3 to TRBJ2-1, with a tentative D call TRBD2 (5 bases). The V gene lost 5 bases and the J gene lost 7 bases, with 12 bases spanning the gap. This CDR3 comprises 13 residues. In germline, CDR1 is LGHNA, CDR2 YSLEER. The CDR3 nucleotides read TGCGCCAGCAGCGGGCTAGCTGGAAATGAGCAGTTCTTC. It yields the protein CASSGLAGNEQFF.

V and J are TRBV5-4 and TRBJ2-4; 15 bases map to TRBD2. CDR1 and CDR2 (germline): SGHNT, YYREEE (reference sequence). V dropped 0 bases and J dropped 6; count of bases not matched to a gene: 1. The CDR3 contains 16 residues. The CDR3 loop is CASSLGTSGGVNIQYF. DNA for the CDR3: TGTGCCAGCAGCTTGGGGACTAGCGGGGGGGTAAACATTCAGTACTTC.

The chain is built from TRBV27 and TRBJ2-1; weak D call: TRBD1 (6 bases). CDR1 MNHEY and CDR2 SMNVEV come from the germline V gene (reference sequence). Deletions cut 4 bases from V and 8 bases from J, with 12 bases between. The CDR3 has 13 residues. Written as DNA, the CDR3 is TGTGCCAGCAGTTCGCAGGGGTTTGATGAGCAGTTCTTC. Protein sequence: CASSSQGFDEQFF.

The chain is built from TRBV7-8 and TRBJ2-7; D might be TRBD2 (5 bases). Germline loops: CDR1 SGHVS, CDR2 FQNEAQ. V shed 6 bases and J shed 6 bases, with 15 bases lying between them. The length of the CDR3 is 13 residues. The CDR3: CASSSGVLAEQYF. In DNA form, the CDR3 reads TGTGCCAGCAGTTCCGGGGTTCTGGCCGAGCAGTACTTC.